The rows below give T cell receptor beta chains drawn from one sample of a study of cytomegalovirus exposure and HLA in healthy donors. Assay used: immunoSEQ multiplex PCR; TCRdb lists only in-frame clones, some missing. The profile shows some 30,000 clones, 40% to 45% of them singletons. Sequencing was performed on PBMCs. The receptors were gathered from a woman in her forties or fifties in good health and CMV-seronegative. CDR3s include the opening cysteine and the closing phenylalanine or tryptophan. The D gene is left open where the match is weak. Some rows mark clone size as missing; the rest say once, few, many or name a class of expanded clone.

clone size	J gene	V gene	D gene	CDR3 DNA	CDR3 protein
few	TRBJ2-1	TRBV5-6	TRBD2	TGTGCCAGCAGCTCACGACTAGCGGGATGGGCACCCAAGGGCAATGAGCAGTTCTTC	CASSSRLAGWAPKGNEQFF
-	TRBJ2-7	TRBV5-8	TRBD2	TGTGCCAGCAGTTCACCCTCGGGGGGGGGATACGAGCAGTACTTC	CASSSPSGGGYEQYF
few	TRBJ2-1	TRBV5-4	TRBD2	TGTGCCAGCAGCCCGGGACTAGCGGGGTACAATGAGCAGTTCTTC	CASSPGLAGYNEQFF
-	TRBJ2-1	TRBV5-1	TRBD2	TGCGCCAGCAGCTTGGGGATGGGACTAGCGTACTACAATGAGCAGTTCTTC	CASSLGMGLAYYNEQFF
-	TRBJ2-7	TRBV11-3	TRBD1	TGTGCCAGCAGCTCGGACAGGGAGGCCTACGAGCAGTACTTC	CASSSDREAYEQYF
few	TRBJ2-5	TRBV18	-	TGTGCCAGCTCCCCTGGGAGTGGTCAAGAGACCCAGTACTTC	CASSPGSGQETQYF
-	TRBJ2-7	TRBV19	-	TGTGCCAGTAGCAGCCAGGGTGTTCCCTACGAGCAGTACTTC	CASSSQGVPYEQYF
-	TRBJ2-7	TRBV28	-	TGTGCCAGCAGTTTTGGGGCGTGGGAGCAGTACTTC	CASSFGAWEQYF
-	TRBJ1-2	TRBV5-1	-	TGCGCCAGCAGCGCGACCGGGGAAAACTATGGCTACACCTTC	CASSATGENYGYTF
-	TRBJ2-7	TRBV10-1	TRBD1	TGCGCCAGCAGTGAGGCTTACAGGGGCAACGAGCAGTACTTC	CASSEAYRGNEQYF
few	TRBJ2-1	TRBV30	TRBD1	TGTGCCTGGAGTGGACAGGGGCGCGCGAGCTCCTACAATGAGCAGTTCTTC	CAWSGQGRASSYNEQFF
-	TRBJ2-6	TRBV5-1	TRBD1	TGCGCCAGCAGCCCTCCCGGGACAGGGGGCTCTGGGGCCAACGTCCTGACTTTC	CASSPPGTGGSGANVLTF
-	TRBJ1-6	TRBV5-8	TRBD1	TGTGCCAGCAGCACGGGGACAGGGGGCAATTCACCCCTCCACTTT	CASSTGTGGNSPLHF
few	TRBJ1-6	TRBV28	-	TGTGCCAGCGATGGGGGGGTGGGGGATTCACCCCTCCACTTT	CASDGGVGDSPLHF
-	TRBJ2-3	TRBV5-1	TRBD2	TGCGCCAGCAGCTTTACTCTAGCGGGGGCCACCAGCACAGATACGCAGTATTTT	CASSFTLAGATSTDTQYF
few	TRBJ2-7	TRBV5-1	-	TGCGCCAGCAGCTTGGGTGGAGTCTACGAGCAGTACTTC	CASSLGGVYEQYF
-	TRBJ2-2	TRBV18	TRBD1	TGTGCCAGCTCACCACCGAGGTTCGGGACAGGGACCACCGGGGAGCTGTTTTTT	CASSPPRFGTGTTGELFF
few	TRBJ1-4	TRBV25-1	TRBD1	TGTGCCAGCAGACCCGGGACAGGGCGGGACACACTGTTTTTT	CASRPGTGRDTLFF
-	TRBJ2-7	TRBV6-5	-	TGTGCCAGCTCAGAGGGAGGCTACGAGCAGTACTTC	CASSEGGYEQYF
few	TRBJ2-3	TRBV7-2	-	TGTGCCAGCAGTCGAGTCCGGGGTGGGACAGATACGCAGTATTTT	CASSRVRGGTDTQYF
-	TRBJ1-3	TRBV9	TRBD1	TGTGCCAGCAGCGTGGGGACAGGAAGCTCTCTTGCTGGAAACACCATATATTTT	CASSVGTGSSLAGNTIYF
-	TRBJ2-3	TRBV11-3	TRBD2	TGTGCCAGCAGCTTAGGGAGATGGCGGGGGGGCCGGGATACGCAGTATTTT	CASSLGRWRGGRDTQYF
-	TRBJ2-1	TRBV19	TRBD2	TGTGCCAGTAGCTTAGGGACTAGCGGGGCCTACAATGAGCAGTTCTTC	CASSLGTSGAYNEQFF
-	TRBJ2-7	TRBV30	-	TGTGCCTGGAGTATGGCAGGGGGGATCTACGAGCAGTACTTC	CAWSMAGGIYEQYF
few	TRBJ1-5	TRBV2	-	TGTGCCAGCAGTGAGCAGGGGAATCAGCCCCAGCATTTT	CASSEQGNQPQHF
-	TRBJ1-5	TRBV18	TRBD1	TGTGCCAGCTCACCGGGGACAGGCTTCAATCAGCCCCAGCATTTT	CASSPGTGFNQPQHF
-	TRBJ1-6	TRBV5-1	-	TGCGCCAGCAGCAGCCAACAGGGTTCACCCCTCCACTTT	CASSSQQGSPLHF
-	TRBJ1-1	TRBV5-5	-	TGTGCCAGCAGCCACAGGGACGGGGAAGCTTTCTTT	CASSHRDGEAFF
-	TRBJ1-5	TRBV5-1	-	TGCGCCAGCAGCCCAGACGGGGGCAATCAGCCCCAGCATTTT	CASSPDGGNQPQHF
few	TRBJ2-1	TRBV11-1	TRBD2	TGTGCCAGCGTGATCGGGAGGCAAGGGGAGCAGTTCTTC	CASVIGRQGEQFF
-	TRBJ2-5	TRBV5-6	-	TGTGCCAGCAGCTTCCAGGGGACACAAGAGACCCAGTACTTC	CASSFQGTQETQYF
few	TRBJ1-1	TRBV10-3	TRBD1	TGTGCCATCAGGACAGGGGGATCGACTGAAGCTTTCTTT	CAIRTGGSTEAFF
-	TRBJ2-3	TRBV5-4	TRBD2	TGTGCCAGCAGCACCGGGACTAGCGGGACCCGCACAGATACGCAGTATTTT	CASSTGTSGTRTDTQYF
-	TRBJ2-2	TRBV7-2	-	TGTGCCAGCAGCGTTCTGGTCCTAGCGTCTGCCGGGGAGCTGTTTTTT	CASSVLVLASAGELFF
-	TRBJ2-1	TRBV7-6	-	TGTGCCAGCAGCTTGTACCCGGACAATGAGCAGTTCTTC	CASSLYPDNEQFF
-	TRBJ2-1	TRBV6-1	TRBD1	TGTGCCAGCAGTGCACGACAGGGGGGCAGCGGGAACTCCTACAATGAGCAGTTCTTC	CASSARQGGSGNSYNEQFF
few	TRBJ1-1	TRBV6-5	-	TGTGCCAGCAGTTACTCGTACGGGAACACTGAAGCTTTCTTT	CASSYSYGNTEAFF
few	TRBJ2-7	TRBV7-2	TRBD2	TGTGCCAGCAGCTCGACGGGGGGGCTTTACGAGCAGTACTTC	CASSSTGGLYEQYF
few	TRBJ1-2	TRBV6-6	-	TGTGCCAGCGCGATCGGAGTGGTCTATGGCTACACCTTC	CASAIGVVYGYTF
few	TRBJ2-7	TRBV6-5	-	TGTGCCAGCAGCTCCGGACAGTTTCTTCTGGGCGAGCAGTACTTC	CASSSGQFLLGEQYF
few	TRBJ2-1	TRBV7-2	TRBD2	TGTGCCAGCAGCCTCACAGCGGGGGGGTCTTACAATGAGCAGTTCTTC	CASSLTAGGSYNEQFF
-	TRBJ2-1	TRBV7-6	-	TGTGCCAGCAGCTTAGTGATCGGTGGCTCCTACAATGAGCAGTTCTTC	CASSLVIGGSYNEQFF
-	TRBJ2-5	TRBV5-8	-	TGTGCCAGCAGCTTTGAGGAGGGGATCCAAGAGACCCAGTACTTC	CASSFEEGIQETQYF
few	TRBJ1-2	TRBV2	-	TGTGCCAGCAGCCCCGGGATGCACAACTATGGCTACACCTTC	CASSPGMHNYGYTF
few	TRBJ2-5	TRBV4-2	-	TGTGCCAGCAGCCAAGCAGGGCTGGGGGAGACCCAGTACTTC	CASSQAGLGETQYF
-	TRBJ2-3	TRBV10-3	TRBD2	TGTGCCATCAGCCAAAGATCTAGCGGGTTAACAGATACGCAGTATTTT	CAISQRSSGLTDTQYF
-	TRBJ2-3	TRBV2	-	TGTGCCAGCAGGCTTCTCCCAGGGACAGATACGCAGTATTTT	CASRLLPGTDTQYF
-	TRBJ1-5	TRBV5-1	TRBD1	TGCGCCAGCAGCCCTGGGACAGGGGTTGGACAGCCCCAGCATTTT	CASSPGTGVGQPQHF
once	TRBJ2-7	TRBV7-6	-	TGTGCCAGCAGCTCAAGGGATGGGGGGAACGAGCAGTACTTC	CASSSRDGGNEQYF
few	TRBJ1-1	TRBV7-9	-	TGTGCCAGCAGCTTAGGGACACGCGCTTTCTTT	CASSLGTRAFF
few	TRBJ2-7	TRBV10-2	TRBD2	TGCGCCAGCAGTGAGTCGGCGGGAGCTATCTACGAGCAGTACTTC	CASSESAGAIYEQYF
-	TRBJ2-1	TRBV7-3	TRBD1	TGTGCCAGCAGCTTAATCCCTACAGGGGCCGCCTACAATGAGCAGTTCTTC	CASSLIPTGAAYNEQFF
-	TRBJ2-7	TRBV18	TRBD2	TGTGCCAGCTCACCTGGTCTAGCGGAGGGGGAGCAGTACTTC	CASSPGLAEGEQYF
-	TRBJ2-1	TRBV2	TRBD2	TGTGCCAGCAGCGCAGGGACTAGCGGGGGCAATGAGCAGTTCTTC	CASSAGTSGGNEQFF